This is a list of T cell receptor beta chains from one sample in a study of T cells in Graves' hyperthyroidism and ophthalmopathy. TCRdb re-called the multiplex PCR reads through MiXCR, storing one row per CDR3 protein. In the table there are over 700,000 distinct CDR3 sequences, 15% to 20% of which are singletons. The sample consisted of blood. The receptors come from a woman between 50 and 59 years old with Graves' hyperthyroidism that later progressed to Graves' ophthalmopathy. Each CDR3 is given with its conserved first and last residue. Fields, in order: D gene, J gene, V gene, clone size, CDR3 protein, CDR3 DNA. The D gene is left open where the match is weak. Size is stated for part of the rows, as once, few or many counts, or as a class when the clone is expanded.

>NA|TRBJ2-1|TRBV3-1|many
CASSQAPSYNEQFF
TGTGCCAGCAGCCAGGCCCCCTCCTACAATGAGCAGTTCTTC
>TRBD1|TRBJ2-3|TRBV6-1|NA
CASSEKVWGTGGDTQYF
TGTGCCAGCAGTGAAAAGGTGTGGGGGACAGGGGGCGATACGCAGTATTTT
>NA|TRBJ2-1|TRBV19|NA
CASALAPSYNEQFF
TGTGCCAGTGCTTTAGCACCCTCCTACAATGAGCAGTTCTTC
>NA|TRBJ2-2|TRBV6-5|few
CASSYPAENTGELFF
TGTGCCAGCAGTTACCCGGCAGAGAACACCGGGGAGCTGTTTTTT
>TRBD1|TRBJ1-5|TRBV18|NA
CASSTGDYSNQPQHF
TGTGCCAGCTCCACAGGGGATTATAGCAATCAGCCCCAGCATTTT
>NA|TRBJ2-1|TRBV12-3/TRBV12-4|NA
CASRAGREQFF
TGTGCCAGCAGGGCAGGGAGGGAGCAGTTCTTC
>NA|TRBJ2-2|TRBV3-1|NA
CASSQDWSAGNTGELFF
TGTGCCAGCAGCCAAGATTGGAGCGCGGGGAACACCGGGGAGCTGTTTTTT
>NA|TRBJ2-7|TRBV15|NA
CATSVGISSYEQYF
TGTGCCACCAGCGTAGGAATTTCCTCCTACGAGCAGTACTTC
>NA|TRBJ1-2|TRBV27|NA
CASSSSDSITPNYGYTF
NA
>NA|TRBJ2-3|TRBV12-3/TRBV12-4|NA
CASSFLQGSTDTQYF
TGTGCCAGCAGTTTTCTGCAGGGATCCACAGATACGCAGTATTTT
>NA|TRBJ1-6|TRBV13|few
CASSLVSHHGSPLHF
TGTGCCAGCAGCTTAGTCTCACACCACGGTTCACCCCTCCACTTT
>NA|TRBJ2-3|TRBV27|many
CASSLSEADTQYF
TGTGCCAGCAGTTTATCGGAAGCAGATACGCAGTATTTT
>NA|TRBJ2-2|TRBV19|NA
CASSSSSNTGELFF
TGTGCCAGTAGCTCGTCTTCGAACACCGGGGAGCTGTTTTTT
>NA|TRBJ1-2|TRBV7-8|many
CASSLNQGLKSNYGYTF
TGTGCCAGCAGCTTAAATCAGGGGCTCAAGTCCAACTATGGCTACACCTTC
>TRBD1|TRBJ1-6|TRBV5-1|NA
CASSTRTGTTNSPLHF
TGCGCCAGCAGCACCCGGACAGGAACCACTAATTCACCCCTCCACTTT
>TRBD1|TRBJ1-2|TRBV6-1|few
CASKPGGSHYGYTF
TGTGCCAGCAAGCCAGGGGGATCGCACTATGGCTACACCTTC
>NA|TRBJ2-5|TRBV27|NA
CAGSLVGRETQYF
TGTGCCGGCAGTTTGGTGGGGCGGGAGACCCAGTACTTC
>NA|TRBJ1-4|TRBV7-8|many
CASSLAIAGGGEKLFF
TGTGCCAGCAGCTTAGCAATTGCGGGGGGGGGTGAAAAACTGTTTTTT
>NA|TRBJ1-2|TRBV5-4|many
CASSSNRVEGYTF
TGTGCCAGCAGCTCCAACAGGGTGGAGGGCTACACCTTC
>NA|TRBJ2-3|TRBV12-3/TRBV12-4|many
CASTRSEGSTDTQYF
TGTGCCAGCACAAGGTCGGAGGGAAGCACAGATACGCAGTATTTT